The present T cell receptor (beta chain) was sequenced within a study of blood T cell repertoires in COVID-19. Study as a whole: Some COVID-19 samples were acute and others convalescent; all came from the United States, Italy and Spain. T cells, B-cell-depleted T cells, or PBMCs supplied cDNA or gDNA.

The V gene's germline CDR1 is SGHDT and CDR2 YYEEEE. This CDR3 comprises 17 residues. The V and J ends lost 3 bases and 0 bases, in that order; junction bases with no gene match: 11. In the source study's methods: Amplification with reference gene primers provided the estimates of nucleated cell counts. Repertoires were generated with immunoSEQ multiplex PCR, while TCRdb's copy carries only in-frame clones and drops some. From that table come the V and J calls and clone size; the DNA was used to work out D and trimming. Of around 480,000 clones in the sample, roughly nine tenths were seen once. The chain recombines TRBV5-6 with TRBJ2-7; 8 bases match TRBD2. The sequenced sample consisted of PBMCs or T cells enriched from blood (not recorded which). This receptor was taken from a woman aged 18-30 years who had recovered from COVID-19. CDR3 amino acids: CASSSTLRGGPSYEQYF. The CDR3 DNA sequence: TGTGCCAGCAGCTCCACCCTTCGGGGGGGGCCCTCCTACGAGCAGTACTTC.